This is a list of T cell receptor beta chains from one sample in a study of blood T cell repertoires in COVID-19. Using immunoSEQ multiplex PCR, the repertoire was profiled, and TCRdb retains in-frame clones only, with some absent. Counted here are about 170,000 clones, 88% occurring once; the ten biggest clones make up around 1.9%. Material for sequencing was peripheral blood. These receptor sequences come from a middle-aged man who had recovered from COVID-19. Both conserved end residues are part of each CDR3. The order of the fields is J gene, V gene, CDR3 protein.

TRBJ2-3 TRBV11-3 CASSGGADTQYF
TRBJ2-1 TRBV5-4 CASSLRVSVGNNEQFF
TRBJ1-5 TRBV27 CASSPLPGRNQPQHF
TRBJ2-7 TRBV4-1 CASSQDLGTPVEQYF
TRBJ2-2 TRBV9 CASSSSGTGLPGELFF
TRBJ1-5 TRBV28 CASSPLATVGEPQHF
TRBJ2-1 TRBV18 CASSSQGQNGNEQFF
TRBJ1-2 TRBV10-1 CASLGADRVNYGYTF
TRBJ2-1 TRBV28 CASSGTGPSYNEQFF
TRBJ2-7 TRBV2 CASRSDRGGQYF
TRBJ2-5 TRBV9 CASSVGGLAGRQETQYF
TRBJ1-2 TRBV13 CASSLGQGAYGYTF
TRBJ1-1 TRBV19 CASSPGSDRVEWTENTEAFF
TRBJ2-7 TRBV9 CASSVGGTASYEQYF
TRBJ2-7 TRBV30 CAWSGTGRFYEQYF
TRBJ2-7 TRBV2 CASSRGTSGSSPYEQYF
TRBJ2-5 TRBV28 CASKTPGTAKETQYF
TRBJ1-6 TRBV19 CASSLLGTGIIGGSPLHF
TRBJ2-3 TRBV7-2 CASSSALVGGQDTQYF
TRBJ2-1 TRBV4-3 CASSHNSGGWDEQFF
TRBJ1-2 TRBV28 CASSLEGSPWSYTF
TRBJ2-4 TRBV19 CASRRGGQKGIQYF
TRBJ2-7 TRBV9 CASSVSSGPSYEQYF
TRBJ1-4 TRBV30 CAWSVTGPPGEKLFF
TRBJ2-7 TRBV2 CASRVDRPRSYEQYF
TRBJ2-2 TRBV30 CAWSLQGGTGELFF
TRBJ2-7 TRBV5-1 CASSLYGTGVSEQYF
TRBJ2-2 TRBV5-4 CASSLALAGTGELFF
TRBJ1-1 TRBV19 CASRDRGWTEAFF
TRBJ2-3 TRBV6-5 CASSRDRVLYF
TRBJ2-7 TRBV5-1 CASSLGQGAYEQYF
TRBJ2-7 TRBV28 CASSLLGGQGIYYEQYF
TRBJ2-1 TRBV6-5 CASSYSRDEQFF
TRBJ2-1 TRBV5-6 CASSFGQGFNEQFF
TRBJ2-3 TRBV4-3 CASSQDIGGTQYF
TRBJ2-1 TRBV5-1 CASSLETGSYNEQFF
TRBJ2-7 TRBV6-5 CASRDGRGEQYF
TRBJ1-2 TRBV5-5 CASSSYAGGTALYGYTF
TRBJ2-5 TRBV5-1 CASSSNQGAGETQYF
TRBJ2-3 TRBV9 CASSVEISGRRADTQYF
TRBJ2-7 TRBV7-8 CASSPYSGTGSSHEQYF
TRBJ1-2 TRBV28 CASSSPPQNNYGYTF
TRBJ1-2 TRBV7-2 CASSLAGGTRGYTF
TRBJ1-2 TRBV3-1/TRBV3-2 CASSHPTDRGGGGYTF
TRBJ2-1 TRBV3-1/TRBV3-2 CASSQDGRANYNEQFF